There are a few counts of the clone carrying this T cell receptor beta chain. Its cognate antigen is unknown. The germline V gene encodes CDR1 DFQATT and CDR2 SNEGSKA (reference sequence). V lost 5 bases and J 7 bases, leaving 11 bases between the germline ends. This CDR3 comprises 11 residues. Sorting that relied on CD45RO/CCR7/CD25/CD127/CD95/CD27 yielded CD4+ naive, central memory, regulatory and stem cell-like memory cells. The whole isolated RNA underwent reverse transcription, so sequencing captured expressed TCRB transcripts. Some clones are missing from TCRdb's copy, which holds only in-frame ones; the method was immunoSEQ multiplex PCR. This sample has fewer than 900,000 clones, with about 17% found just once. These data originate in a study of beta chain features in type 1 diabetes. Background on the study: Patients shared similar age, gender and cell yields with healthy donors. Whole-study findings and limits: PCR may have favored shorter templates equally in patients and controls. Individuals with type 1 diabetes displayed fewer insertions and more deletions at VDJ junctions.

The sequenced sample was naive CD4+ T cells from blood. The gene calls are TRBV20-1 and TRBJ2-5; weak D call: TRBD1 (5 bases). This receptor was identified in a woman between 18 and 29 years old in good health. The CDR3, as DNA: TGCAGTGCTCCAGCCCAGGGGACCCAGTACTTC. Amino acid sequence: CSAPAQGTQYF.